The clone carrying this T cell receptor beta chain was observed a few times. Its antigen is undetermined. The authors made TCR beta libraries by quantitative 5'-RACE with molecular barcodes. Via MiXCR, TCRdb re-called the 5' RACE reads, giving one row per CDR3 protein. The sample lists around 430,000 distinct CDR3 sequences; over 15% were seen once. This entry comes from a study of CD8 T cells in ankylosing spondylitis. The CDR3 is made up of 13 amino acids. With 6 bases removed from V and 5 bases from J, the gap between germline ends came to 16 bases. CDR1 DFQATT and CDR2 SNEGSKA come from the germline V gene (reference sequence). Study observations and caveats: Within matched ankylosing spondylitis synovial fluid, disease-linked clones were reportedly significantly enriched. Disease-linked clones bore a CD8+ phenotype and were relatively rare in peripheral blood. Both synovial fluid and blood in reactive arthritis had previously been reported to carry some motif variants. A motif of under 10 highly homologous TCR beta variants was seen as apparently characteristic of ankylosing spondylitis blood.

Sample: blood, either unsorted or a sorted T cell fraction (not recorded which). The receptor comes from a male donor with ankylosing spondylitis. The genes are TRBV20-1 and TRBJ2-5, with D perhaps TRBD1 or TRBD2 (5 bases each). CDR3 bases: TGCAGTGCGGGGGTCCGTCCTACCGAGACCCAGTACTTC. Translated: CSAGVRPTETQYF.